This TCR beta chain was obtained from a study of T-cell memory formation after mild COVID-19. 5'RACE with constant-segment primers yielded barcoded, UMI-tagged TCR alpha and TCR beta cDNA libraries. A single record per CDR3 protein comes from TCRdb applying MiXCR to the 5' RACE reads. The sample has about 470,000 distinct CDR3 sequences, 15% to 20% seen once. Study results and limitations: CD4+ contracting clones were found mainly in CM and EM, and CD8+ ones in EMRA. The study found balanced CD4/CD8 in clones contracting day 15 to 85 and a CD4+ lean in later expanders.

This clonotype appeared a few times. Its cognate antigen is unknown. With 4 bases clipped from V and 5 bases from J, the junction kept 12 bases outside the gene matches. The CDR3 has 18 amino acids. The V call is TRBV23-1, the J call TRBJ2-3; 13 positions match TRBD2. TRBV23-1 is reported as an ORF; its role is uncertain. The sequence was obtained from an adult woman who had mild COVID-19 (a few samples of this study predate the infection). Cell type and time point are not known. Sequences were obtained from PBMCs or a T cell subset sorted from them (not recorded which). The chain's CDR3 is CASSPTSGGADNGDTQYF. The CDR3 coding sequence is TGCGCCAGCAGTCCAACTAGCGGGGGGGCCGATAACGGAGATACGCAGTATTTT.